The next 27 T cell receptor beta chains were all read from a single sample in a study of shared clonotypes between healthy human individuals. TCRdb's copy holds only in-frame clones and misses some; the assay was immunoSEQ multiplex PCR. The profile shows 980,000 or so clones, about 80% of them singletons. The specimen sequenced was memory CD4+ T cells sorted from blood. The subset: CD45RA-negative fraction. These receptors came from a man aged 18 to 29 in good health.

This chain links TRBV9 with TRBJ2-3; D gene ambiguous. Germline V gene lookup returns CDR1 SGDLS and CDR2 YYNGEE. V shed 7 bases and J shed 2 bases, with 11 bases lying between them. This CDR3 contains 13 residues. The CDR3 region is CASGQSATDTQYF. The CDR3 coding sequence is TGTGCCAGCGGCCAGTCCGCCACAGATACGCAGTATTTT.

Comments on this clone: The sample holds other DNA sequences that translate to the same CDR3. The chain employs TRBV6-5 and TRBJ1-1; D possibly corresponds to TRBD1 (5 bases). The ends were cut back, 5 bases at V and 4 bases at J, with 5 bases in the middle. This CDR3 has 11 amino acids. Germline V lookup: CDR1 MNHEY, CDR2 SVGAGI. In DNA form, the CDR3 reads TGTGCCAGCAGTAGGGGCACTGAAGCTTTCTTT. Amino acids: CASSRGTEAFF.

This chain links TRBV7-2 with TRBJ2-1; 7 positions match TRBD1. The CDR3 runs to 14 residues. Looked up from germline, CDR1 is SGHTA and CDR2 is FQGNSA. V lost 4 bases and J lost 5; bases outside the gene matches: 5. The chain's CDR3 is CASSYRDSHNEQFF. The CDR3 region has the DNA TGTGCCAGCAGCTATAGGGACAGTCACAATGAGCAGTTCTTC. The complete variable domain, with remaining parts taken from reference TRBV7-2 and TRBJ2-1, reads GAGVSQSPSNKVTEKGKDVELRCDPISGHTALYWYRQSLGQGLEFLIYFQGNSAPDKSGLPSDRFSAERTGGSVSTLTIQRTQQEDSAVYLCASSYRDSHNEQFFGPGTRLTVL.

This clone was seen just once. J is TRBJ2-7 and V is TRBV4-1; D is possibly TRBD1 (5 bases). V was clipped by 0 bases and J by 3 bases, with 6 bases between them. The CDR3 sequence is 13 residues long. Germline assignment: CDR1 MGHRA and CDR2 YSYEKL. Here the CDR3 DNA reads TGCGCCAGCAGCCAAGATGACAGCTACGAGCAGTACTTC. Amino acids: CASSQDDSYEQYF.

Of note for this clone: Other DNA sequences from this sample encode an identical CDR3 as well. This chain connects TRBV7-2 to TRBJ2-5; D gene unclear. The CDR3 length is 11 residues. Per the germline V gene, CDR1 is SGHTA and CDR2 is FQGNSA. V was trimmed by 3 bases and J by 5 bases, leaving 4 bases between them. CDR3 amino acids: CASSFGETQYF. The CDR3 coding sequence is TGTGCCAGCAGCTTCGGTGAGACCCAGTACTTC. The complete variable domain, with remaining parts taken from reference TRBV7-2 and TRBJ2-5, reads GAGVSQSPSNKVTEKGKDVELRCDPISGHTALYWYRQSLGQGLEFLIYFQGNSAPDKSGLPSDRFSAERTGGSVSTLTIQRTQQEDSAVYLCASSFGETQYFGPGTRLLVL.

As regards this clone: A much larger clone is a single base away; this may be a read error. This rearrangement joins TRBV6-5 to TRBJ1-1; D gene ambiguous. Germline CDR1 MNHEY, CDR2 SVGAGI. Deletions cut 7 bases from V and 1 base from J, with 7 bases between. This CDR3 has 12 amino acids. The CDR3 spells CASTPGNTEAFF. The DNA of the CDR3 is TGTGCCAGCACACCGGGGAACACTGAAGCTTTCTTT.

The V call is TRBV28, the J call TRBJ2-4; TRBD1 agrees at 7 bases. The CDR3 runs to 14 residues. V lost 3 bases to trimming and J lost 6 bases; unmatched junction nucleotides: 5. Germline CDR1 MDHEN, CDR2 SYDVKM. The CDR3 sequence is CASSFRGGRNIQYF. For the CDR3, the DNA is TGTGCCAGCAGTTTCCGAGGGGGCAGAAACATTCAGTACTTC.

The chain has TRBV5-1 and TRBJ2-1; 10 nucleotides agree with TRBD2. This CDR3 is 14 amino acids long. Germline V gene data show CDR1 as SGHRS and CDR2 as YFSETQ. Unmatched junction bases numbered 3, after V lost 4 bases and J lost 5 bases. This CDR3 reads CASSASGGDNEQFF. The CDR3 coding sequence is TGCGCCAGCAGCGCCAGCGGGGGGGACAATGAGCAGTTCTTC.

CDR3: CASSWDSGVNTEAFF. The CDR3 DNA is TGTGCCAGCAGCTGGGACAGCGGAGTGAACACTGAAGCTTTCTTT. The V and J genes are TRBV5-4 and TRBJ1-1; 7 positions agree with TRBD1. Germline CDR1 is SGHNT and CDR2 is YYREEE (reference sequence). V dropped 3 bases and J dropped 0; count of bases not matched to a gene: 5. The CDR3 has 15 amino acids.

V and J are TRBV5-1 and TRBJ1-5; possible D gene TRBD1, 5 bases. Between the trimmed V and J ends, which lost 4 bases and 4 bases, there was a span of 9 bases. Germline V gene sequence: CDR1 SGHRS, CDR2 YFSETQ. The CDR3 totals 13 residues. DNA for the CDR3: TGCGCCAGCAGCCCGGGGGAAAATCAGCCCCAGCATTTT. Its translation: CASSPGENQPQHF.

The V gene is TRBV6-6, the J gene TRBJ1-1; 7 bases match TRBD1. The length of the CDR3 is 15 residues. V trimming: 6 bases; J trimming: 1 base; junction bases outside the gene matches: 8. Germline-derived CDR1 and CDR2 are MNHNY and SVGAGI (reference sequence). This CDR3 reads CASRIQGHPNTEAFF. DNA for the CDR3: TGTGCCAGCAGGATACAGGGGCACCCGAACACTGAAGCTTTCTTT.

The rearrangement uses TRBV6-5 and TRBJ1-5; TRBD1 is a possible D gene (5 bases). CDR1 is MNHEY and CDR2 is SVGAGI in the germline V gene. CDR3 size: 13 residues. V lost 6 bases and J lost 7, with 13 bases in between. Here the CDR3 reads CASSSPGEQPQHF. The CDR3 region has the DNA TGTGCCAGCAGCAGCCCGGGGGAGCAGCCCCAGCATTTT.

V gene TRBV10-1 combines with J gene TRBJ2-7; a possible D gene is TRBD2 (5 bases). CDR3 length equals 12 residues. Trimming left V 6 bases short and J 3 bases short, with 9 bases between. The germline V gene has CDR1 WNHNN and CDR2 SYGVQD (reference sequence). The CDR3 region is CASSNGLYEQYF. The DNA for the CDR3 is TGCGCCAGCAGCAACGGACTCTACGAGCAGTACTTC.

Worth noting for this clone: Other DNA sequences within the sample encode an identical CDR3. The V and J genes are TRBV5-1 and TRBJ1-2; a weak D match, TRBD1 (6 bases). Germline V gene lookup returns CDR1 SGHRS and CDR2 YFSETQ. V was pared by 0 bases and J by 5 bases, with 8 bases between. The CDR3 covers 13 residues. The CDR3 spells CASSLEQGYGYTF. The CDR3 bases are TGCGCCAGCAGCTTGGAACAGGGTTATGGCTACACCTTC.

This rearrangement joins TRBV7-2 to TRBJ1-1; D is unclear. The CDR3 consists of 15 residues. V lost 5 bases, J lost 2 bases, and 15 bases lay in between. The germline gives CDR1 SGHTA, CDR2 FQGNSA. The CDR3 region has the DNA TGTGCCAGCAGCACAGACGGGAGCTACAACACTGAAGCTTTCTTT. This translates into CASSTDGSYNTEAFF. Supplemented by reference TRBV7-2 and TRBJ1-1, the full variable domain reads GAGVSQSPSNKVTEKGKDVELRCDPISGHTALYWYRQSLGQGLEFLIYFQGNSAPDKSGLPSDRFSAERTGGSVSTLTIQRTQQEDSAVYLCASSTDGSYNTEAFFGQGTRLTVV.

The V call is TRBV18, the J call TRBJ2-5, with TRBD2 matching 9 bases. CDR3 length: 16 residues. The germline V gene encodes CDR1 KGHSH and CDR2 LQKENI. Trimming at V came to 2 bases and at J to 3 bases, leaving 7 bases not matched to a gene. The CDR3: CASSPSLAGEKETQYF. DNA of the CDR3: TGTGCCAGCTCACCATCCTTAGCGGGGGAGAAAGAGACCCAGTACTTC.

This clone has a single count. V is TRBV27 and J is TRBJ1-2; TRBD1 matches 9 bases. The CDR3 loop spans 15 amino acids. After removal of 3 bases from V and 4 bases from J, the junction contained 6 bases not matched to a gene. Germline assignment: CDR1 MNHEY and CDR2 SMNVEV (reference sequence). The CDR3 sequence: CASSFRTGESYGYTF. For the CDR3, the DNA is TGTGCCAGCAGTTTCCGGACAGGGGAAAGCTATGGCTACACCTTC.

The rearrangement uses TRBV9 and TRBJ1-5; 8 bases are a match to TRBD1. CDR1 is SGDLS and CDR2 is YYNGEE in the germline V gene. Trimming at V came to 3 bases and at J to 4 bases, leaving 6 bases not matched to a gene. The CDR3 is 15 residues long. Written as DNA, the CDR3 is TGTGCCAGCAGCGCCAACCGGGACAGGAATCAGCCCCAGCATTTT. Translating it yields CASSANRDRNQPQHF.

This clone was recorded a few times. CDR3 residues: CASSPTQGSWTQYF. In DNA, the CDR3 is TGTGCCAGCAGCCCCACGCAGGGAAGTTGGACCCAGTACTTC. The chain combines TRBV11-2 with TRBJ2-5; weak D call: TRBD1 (5 bases). In germline, CDR1 is SGHAT, CDR2 FQNNGV. The CDR3 length is 14 residues. Trimming pared 5 bases from V and 7 bases from J, leaving 17 bases between.

Remarks on this clone: The same CDR3 is also encoded by other DNA sequences in this sample. V gene TRBV2 combines with J gene TRBJ2-6; no clear D. V dropped 2 bases and J dropped 1 base, with 3 bases sitting between them. The CDR3 contains 14 residues. The V gene's germline CDR1 is SNHLY and CDR2 FYNNEI. CDR3 in DNA: TGTGCCAGCAGTGAAAGTTCTGGGGCCAACGTCCTGACTTTC. Protein product: CASSESSGANVLTF.

The CDR3, as DNA: TGTGCCAGCAGTTTGGACAGTACCTACGAGCAGTACTTC. This codes for CASSLDSTYEQYF. The chain employs TRBV28 and TRBJ2-7; perhaps TRBD1 as D (6 bases). CDR1 and CDR2 from the germline V gene are MDHEN and SYDVKM. This CDR3 spans 13 amino acids. The germline V and J ends were trimmed by 3 bases and 2 bases, with 8 bases remaining between them.

V usage is TRBV5-6 and J usage is TRBJ2-1, with 11 bases identical to TRBD1. Germline values: CDR1 SGHDT, CDR2 YYEEEE. The CDR3 has 17 amino acids. V shed 1 base and J 8 bases; nucleotides not matched to a gene: 11. CDR3 DNA sequence: TGTGCCAGCAGCTTGAAGGTCGGACAGGGGGCAGTCGATGAGCAGTTCTTC. Amino acids: CASSLKVGQGAVDEQFF.

The chain uses TRBV19 and TRBJ2-5; maybe TRBD2 (6 bases). This CDR3 contains 14 residues. CDR1 is LNHDA, CDR2 SQIVND, per germline (reference sequence). Between the trimmed V and J ends, which lost 10 bases and 5 bases, there was a span of 20 bases. Here the CDR3 DNA reads TGTGCCACCCCGATGGATGTGGAGGGCGAGACCCAGTACTTC. Translating it yields CATPMDVEGETQYF.

The chain recombines TRBV2 with TRBJ1-6, with TRBD1 matching over 9 bases. The CDR3 is 15 amino acids. The V gene end was trimmed by 6 bases and the J gene end by 9 bases; junction bases not matched to a gene: 9. Per the germline V gene, CDR1 is SNHLY and CDR2 is FYNNEI. The CDR3 DNA follows: TGTGCCAGCAGCCCCAGACAGGGGGTGGGTTCACCCCTCCACTTT. It is translated as CASSPRQGVGSPLHF. Full variable domain (outside the CDR3, taken from reference TRBV2 and TRBJ1-6): EPEVTQTPSHQVTQMGQEVILRCVPISNHLYFYWYRQILGQKVEFLVSFYNNEISEKSEIFDDQFSVERPDGSNFTLKIRSTKLEDSAMYFCASSPRQGVGSPLHFGNGTRLTVT.

The CDR3 region is CSATGVETQYF. The DNA of the CDR3 is TGCAGTGCCACGGGAGTGGAGACCCAGTACTTC. V and J are TRBV20-1 and TRBJ2-5, with D maybe TRBD2 (6 bases). The CDR3 is made up of 11 amino acids. V lost 6 bases, J lost 5 bases, and 10 bases lay in between. CDR1 is DFQATT and CDR2 is SNEGSKA in the germline V gene (reference sequence).

This chain uses TRBV5-1 with TRBJ2-7; TRBD2 matches 7 bases. This CDR3 has 18 residues. The V segment lost 1 base and the J segment 2 bases; nucleotides outside the gene matches: 15. CDR1 and CDR2 (germline): SGHRS, YFSETQ. The CDR3 coding sequence is TGCGCCAGCAGCTTGTTAGCGGGCTCCCCCACCGGGGCCTACGAGCAGTACTTC. Protein: CASSLLAGSPTGAYEQYF.

The V and J genes are TRBV27 and TRBJ1-4; 9 nucleotides align to TRBD1. In germline, CDR1 is MNHEY, CDR2 SMNVEV (reference sequence). The trim removed 4 bases at V and 8 bases at J, leaving 17 bases unmatched. The CDR3 runs 18 residues. The CDR3 DNA is TGTGCCAGCAGTTCTATCCGGGACAGGGAGGGACTGAAAGAAAAACTGTTTTTT. Encoded protein: CASSSIRDREGLKEKLFF.